What follows are 9 T cell receptor beta chains derived from one specimen sequenced in a study of T cells after posttransplantation cyclophosphamide. This table comes from immunoSEQ multiplex PCR, and its TCRdb copy is limited to in-frame clones, with some not included. Of fewer than 55,000 clones listed, roughly 94% are singletons. Material: PBMCs. Source of these receptors: a woman aged 25-40 years in good health and a related stem cell transplant donor.

The V and J genes are TRBV7-3 and TRBJ2-2; D possibly corresponds to TRBD1 (6 bases). The V end lost 5 bases, the J end lost 3 bases, and 28 bases lay between the germline ends. Germline V gene lookup returns CDR1 SGHTA and CDR2 FQGTGA. The CDR3 totals 20 residues. Written as DNA, the CDR3 is TGTGCCAGCAGCCCTACCTGGGTTTGGGGGCCTGGCAGATACACCGGGGAGCTGTTTTTT. This codes for CASSPTWVWGPGRYTGELFF. Full variable domain (remainder filled in from reference TRBV7-3 and TRBJ2-2): GAGVSQTPSNKVTEKGKYVELRCDPISGHTALYWYRQSLGQGPEFLIYFQGTGAADDSGLPNDRFFAVRPEGSVSTLKIQRTERGDSAVYLCASSPTWVWGPGRYTGELFFGEGSRLTVL.

The genes are TRBV7-2 and TRBJ1-2, with 9 positions matching TRBD1. V lost 0 bases, J lost 7 bases, and 3 bases stayed unmatched. Germline assignment: CDR1 SGHTA and CDR2 FQGNSA. This CDR3 is 14 amino acids long. CDR3 bases: TGTGCCAGCAGCTTAGCGCGACAGGGGGGTGGCTACACCTTC. This codes for CASSLARQGGGYTF.

This clone was observed once. The rearrangement uses TRBV4-2 and TRBJ1-1; 8 bases agree with TRBD1. Trimming at V came to 0 bases and at J to 4 bases, leaving 13 bases not matched to a gene. The CDR3 is made up of 18 amino acids. Germline assignment: CDR1 LGHNA and CDR2 YNFKEQ. The CDR3 region is CASSQDSGRGLFRTEAFF. In DNA form, the CDR3 reads TGTGCCAGCAGCCAAGATTCCGGCAGGGGGCTCTTTCGCACTGAAGCTTTCTTT.

The rearrangement links TRBV7-8 to TRBJ2-4; unclear D gene. Germline assignment: CDR1 SGHVS and CDR2 FQNEAQ. The CDR3 has 16 amino acids. V shed 5 bases and J shed 1 base, with 15 bases lying between them. The CDR3 region is CASSPLRILAKNIQYF. In DNA, the CDR3 is TGTGCCAGCAGCCCGCTGAGAATTTTGGCCAAAAACATTCAGTACTTC.

This chain joins TRBV7-2 and TRBJ2-7, with unresolved D. The CDR3 is made up of 12 amino acids. Trimming removed 2 bases at V and 12 bases at J, with 14 bases between. Germline V lookup: CDR1 SGHTA, CDR2 FQGNSA. CDR3: CASSLPAGEPYF. The CDR3 nucleotides read TGTGCCAGCAGCTTACCGGCAGGCGAACCGTACTTC.

The chain employs TRBV19 and TRBJ2-7, with a tentative D call TRBD1 (5 bases). The CDR3 spans 15 residues. Per germline, CDR1 LNHDA and CDR2 SQIVND (reference sequence). With 3 bases removed from V and 4 bases from J, the gap between germline ends came to 16 bases. The CDR3 sequence: CASSIGQGSGYEQYF. CDR3 bases: TGTGCCAGTAGTATTGGGCAGGGCAGTGGGTACGAGCAGTACTTC. Complete variable domain (other parts from reference TRBV19 and TRBJ2-7): DGGITQSPKYLFRKEGQNVTLSCEQNLNHDAMYWYRQDPGQGLRLIYYSQIVNDFQKGDIAEGYSVSREKKESFPLTVTSAQKNPTAFYLCASSIGQGSGYEQYFGPGTRLTVT.

CDR3 amino acids: CASSFQGTGHTEAFF. CDR3 bases: TGTGCCAGCAGTTTTCAGGGCACAGGGCACACTGAAGCTTTCTTT. V gene TRBV28 combines with J gene TRBJ1-1, with TRBD1 as a possible D gene (6 bases). V was clipped by 3 bases and J by 3 bases, with 14 bases between them. The CDR3 loop spans 15 amino acids. In germline, CDR1 is MDHEN, CDR2 SYDVKM.

This CDR3 is CSVEDGRAFAEAFF. The CDR3 region has the DNA TGCAGCGTTGAAGATGGAAGAGCGTTTGCTGAAGCTTTCTTT. V and J are TRBV29-1 and TRBJ1-1; D is unresolved. The CDR3 covers 14 residues. Germline V lookup: CDR1 SQVTM, CDR2 ANQGSEA. With 0 bases removed from V and 6 bases from J, the gap between germline ends came to 14 bases. Combining the CDR3 with reference TRBV29-1 and TRBJ1-1 gives the whole variable domain SAVISQKPSRDICQRGTSLTIQCQVDSQVTMMFWYRQQPGQSLTLIATANQGSEATYESGFVIDKFPISRPNLTFSTLTVSNMSPEDSSIYLCSVEDGRAFAEAFFGQGTRLTVV.

The chain joins TRBV7-6 to TRBJ1-5, with D tentatively TRBD1 (5 bases). Germline V gene data show CDR1 as SGHVS and CDR2 as FNYEAQ. V was shortened by 2 bases and J by 5 bases, with 16 bases between the two germline ends. The CDR3 has 16 amino acids. The chain's CDR3 is CASSLNAGGVDQPQHF. The CDR3 DNA follows: TGTGCCAGCAGCTTAAATGCGGGGGGAGTGGATCAGCCCCAGCATTTT.